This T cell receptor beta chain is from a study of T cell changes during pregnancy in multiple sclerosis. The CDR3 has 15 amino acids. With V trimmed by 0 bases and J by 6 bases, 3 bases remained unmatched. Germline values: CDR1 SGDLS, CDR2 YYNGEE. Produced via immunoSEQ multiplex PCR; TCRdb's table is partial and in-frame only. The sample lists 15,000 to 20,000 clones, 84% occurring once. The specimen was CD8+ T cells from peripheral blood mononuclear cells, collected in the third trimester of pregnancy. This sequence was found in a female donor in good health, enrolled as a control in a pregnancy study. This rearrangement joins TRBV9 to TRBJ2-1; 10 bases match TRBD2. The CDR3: CASSVASGGANEQFF. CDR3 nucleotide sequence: TGTGCCAGCAGCGTAGCCAGCGGGGGGGCCAATGAGCAGTTCTTC.